This TCR beta chain originates from a study of T cell clones after liver transplantation. Study background: At least one year of complete immunosuppression withdrawal without enzymes over twice normal defined tolerance. Samples came pre-transplant, pre-randomization before withdrawal, and post-randomization after withdrawal ended. Study observations and caveats: Circulating graft-donor-reactive CD4 TCRbeta sequences fell significantly post-transplant in 5 of 8 subjects.

Clones were sequenced by immunoSEQ multiplex PCR, and TCRdb holds only the in-frame ones, with some missing. This table has 45,000 to 55,000 clones, 65% to 85% appearing once. As concerns this clone: Its antigen is currently unknown.

Unstimulated PBMCs were sorted into CD3+CD4+ and CD3+CD8+ populations. V was clipped by 6 bases and J by 7 bases; unmatched bases: 8. The CDR3 contains 13 residues. Germline V gene sequence: CDR1 MNHEY, CDR2 SVGAGI. The genes are TRBV6-5 and TRBJ1-2; 7 bases line up with TRBD1. The sample here was CD4+ T cells from blood, taken before liver transplant. The source is a human donor who received a liver transplant. DNA for the CDR3: TGTGCCAGCAGAGACAGGGCCTTCGTTGGCTACACCTTC. Amino acid sequence: CASRDRAFVGYTF.